These T cell receptor beta chains were read from a single sample in a study of blood T cells in healthy people across ages. Using its own MiXCR run on the 5' RACE reads, TCRdb lists one record per CDR3 protein. The sample lists over a million distinct CDR3 sequences; around 55% were seen once. The sequencing input was blood. The source of these receptors is a young man in good health. The conserved cysteine and the conserved F or W are not part of the CDR3 here.

len | v_gene | CDR3aa
13 | TRBV4-1 | ASSQVPRAILTQY
10 | TRBV10-2 | ASKGVPYEQY
14 | TRBV7-9 | ASSRLDREMFYGYT
15 | TRBV7-2 | ASSPRGASRGVRPQH
11 | TRBV13 | ASSAGTTNEQF
11 | TRBV29-1 | SVEEGFNQPQH
12 | TRBV6-2/TRBV6-3 | ASSSGARHYEQY
11 | TRBV27 | ASSKGPEETQY
11 | TRBV27 | ASSFNPRRELF
10 | TRBV12-3/TRBV12-4 | ASSLPRGEQY
13 | TRBV4-1 | ASSQTQTGADTQY
11 | TRBV6-1 | ASNEGGPTLQY
15 | TRBV12-3/TRBV12-4 | ASTLGVVSTGGDTQY
13 | TRBV5-1 | ASRVARIPQETQY
14 | TRBV28 | ASSIERTGRGDTLY
13 | TRBV29-1 | SVEWLLAAYNEQF
13 | TRBV6-1 | ASRRGQLVNYGYT
13 | TRBV7-2 | ASSIDPGSSYEQY
13 | TRBV4-3 | ASSPGYASYNEQF
14 | TRBV5-1 | ASSLPRQEVYNEQF
12 | TRBV4-3 | ASSQATRSYGYT
16 | TRBV7-9 | ASSPIEAGRRGQETQY